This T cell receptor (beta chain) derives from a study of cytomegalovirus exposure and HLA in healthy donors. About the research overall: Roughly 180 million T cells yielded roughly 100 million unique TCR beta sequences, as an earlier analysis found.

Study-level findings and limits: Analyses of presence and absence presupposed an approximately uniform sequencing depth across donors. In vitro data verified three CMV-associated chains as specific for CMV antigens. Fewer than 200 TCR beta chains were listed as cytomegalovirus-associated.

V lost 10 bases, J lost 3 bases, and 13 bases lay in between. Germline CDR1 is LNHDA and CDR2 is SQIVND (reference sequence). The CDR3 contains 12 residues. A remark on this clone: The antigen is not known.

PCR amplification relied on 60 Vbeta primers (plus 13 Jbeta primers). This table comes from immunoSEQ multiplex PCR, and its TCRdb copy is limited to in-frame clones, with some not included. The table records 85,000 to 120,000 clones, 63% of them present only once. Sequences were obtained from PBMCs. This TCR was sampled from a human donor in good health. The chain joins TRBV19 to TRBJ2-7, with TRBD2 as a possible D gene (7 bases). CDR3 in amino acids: CATSRGGYEQYF. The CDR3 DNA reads TGTGCCACTTCAAGGGGGGGCTACGAGCAGTACTTC.